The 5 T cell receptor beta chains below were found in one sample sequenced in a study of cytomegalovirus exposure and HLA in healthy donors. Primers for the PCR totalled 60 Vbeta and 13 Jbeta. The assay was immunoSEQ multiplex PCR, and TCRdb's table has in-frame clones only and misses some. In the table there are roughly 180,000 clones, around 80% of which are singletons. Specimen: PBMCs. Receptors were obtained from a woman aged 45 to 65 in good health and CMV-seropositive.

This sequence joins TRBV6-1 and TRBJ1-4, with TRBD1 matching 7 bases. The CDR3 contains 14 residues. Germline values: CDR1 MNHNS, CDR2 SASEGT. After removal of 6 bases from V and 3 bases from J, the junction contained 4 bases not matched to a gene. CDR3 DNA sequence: TGTGCCAGCAGGAGGGGGCTCCCTAATGAAAAACTGTTTTTT. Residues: CASRRGLPNEKLFF.

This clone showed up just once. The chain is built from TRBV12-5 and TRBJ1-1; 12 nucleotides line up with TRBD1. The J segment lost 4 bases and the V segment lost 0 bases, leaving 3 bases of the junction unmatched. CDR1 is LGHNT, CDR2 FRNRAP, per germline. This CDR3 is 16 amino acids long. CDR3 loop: CASGLVPGQGATEAFF. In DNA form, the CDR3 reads TGTGCTAGTGGTTTGGTCCCGGGACAGGGGGCCACTGAAGCTTTCTTT.

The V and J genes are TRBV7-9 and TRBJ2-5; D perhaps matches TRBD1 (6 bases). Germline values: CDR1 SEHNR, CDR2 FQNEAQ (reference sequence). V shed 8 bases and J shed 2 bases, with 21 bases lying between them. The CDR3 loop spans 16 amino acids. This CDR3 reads CASGAFSGTPQETQYF. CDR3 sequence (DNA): TGTGCCAGCGGAGCATTCTCCGGGACACCTCAAGAGACCCAGTACTTC.

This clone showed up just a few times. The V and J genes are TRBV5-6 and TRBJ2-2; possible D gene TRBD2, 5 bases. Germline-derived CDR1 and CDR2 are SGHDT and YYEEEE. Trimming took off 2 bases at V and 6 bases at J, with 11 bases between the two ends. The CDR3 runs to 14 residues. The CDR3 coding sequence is TGTGCCAGCAGCTTCGCTAGCTTGTCCGGGGAGCTGTTTTTT. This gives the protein CASSFASLSGELFF.

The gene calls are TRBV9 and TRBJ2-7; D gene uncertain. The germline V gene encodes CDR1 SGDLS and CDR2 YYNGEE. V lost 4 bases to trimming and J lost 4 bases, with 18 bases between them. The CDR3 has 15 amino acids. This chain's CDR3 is CASSIQPEVRYEQYF. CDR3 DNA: TGTGCCAGCAGCATTCAGCCCGAGGTCCGTTACGAGCAGTACTTC.